This paragraph covers one TCR beta chain sequence. Trimming shortened V by 2 bases and J by 0 bases, and 7 bases separated the two germline ends. The CDR3 consists of 14 residues. Germline CDR1 and CDR2: SGHTA and FQGTGA. The data derive from a study of blood T cell repertoires in COVID-19. For the study at large: Acute-phase and convalescent COVID-19 samples originated in the United States, Italy and Spain. T cells, B-cell-depleted T cells, or PBMCs provided the cDNA or gDNA that served as material.

Participants classified as exposed had met a COVID-19 case within 2 weeks before study entry. Clones were sequenced by immunoSEQ multiplex PCR, and TCRdb holds only the in-frame ones, with some missing. The top ten clones hold less than 0.9% of a sample with around 250,000 clones, about 90% of them seen once. This TCR derives from a man in his fifties or sixties who had been exposed to COVID-19. V gene TRBV7-3 combines with J gene TRBJ2-5; possible D gene TRBD2, 6 bases. The specimen sequenced was PBMCs or T cells enriched from blood (not recorded which). The CDR3 reads CASSLRGYQETQYF. The CDR3 DNA reads TGTGCCAGCAGCTTACGGGGGTACCAAGAGACCCAGTACTTC.